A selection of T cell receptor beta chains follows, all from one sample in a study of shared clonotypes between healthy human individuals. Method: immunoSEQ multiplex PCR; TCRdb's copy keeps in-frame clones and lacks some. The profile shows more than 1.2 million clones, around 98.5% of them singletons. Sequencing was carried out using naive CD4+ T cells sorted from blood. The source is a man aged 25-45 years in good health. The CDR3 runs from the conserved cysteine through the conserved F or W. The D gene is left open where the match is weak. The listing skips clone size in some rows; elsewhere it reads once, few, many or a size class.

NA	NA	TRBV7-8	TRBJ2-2	CASINRRIKNTGELFF	TGTGCCAGCATCAACAGAAGGATAAAGAACACCGGGGAGCTGTTTTTT
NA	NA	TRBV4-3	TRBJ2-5	CASSQELEETQYF	TGCGCCAGCAGCCAAGAGCTCGAGGAGACCCAGTACTTC
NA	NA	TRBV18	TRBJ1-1	CASSPDWQNTEAFF	TGTGCCAGCTCACCAGACTGGCAGAACACTGAAGCTTTCTTT
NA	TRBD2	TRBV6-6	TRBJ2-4	CASSYPSGISKNIQYF	TGTGCCAGCAGTTACCCCAGCGGGATCTCCAAAAACATTCAGTACTTC
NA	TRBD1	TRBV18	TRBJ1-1	CASSSRTGLNTEAFF	TGTGCCAGCTCCTCTCGGACAGGCTTGAACACTGAAGCTTTCTTT
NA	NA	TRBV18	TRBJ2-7	CASSPPSVSSSYEQYF	TGTGCCAGCTCACCACCTTCCGTATCCAGCTCCTACGAGCAGTACTTC
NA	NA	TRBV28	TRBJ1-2	CASSSTGFYGYTF	TGTGCCAGCAGCTCCACAGGGTTCTATGGCTACACCTTC
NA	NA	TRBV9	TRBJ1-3	CASSIGTGNTIYF	TGTGCCAGCAGCATCGGCACGGGAAACACCATATATTTT
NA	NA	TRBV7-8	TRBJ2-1	CASSPSRWERYNEQFF	TGTGCCAGCAGCCCGAGTCGATGGGAACGTTACAATGAGCAGTTCTTC
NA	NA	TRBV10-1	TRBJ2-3	CASSSYPSTDTQYF	TGCGCCAGCAGTTCTTATCCTAGCACAGATACGCAGTATTTT
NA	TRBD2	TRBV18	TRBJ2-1	CASSGLLAGVHNEQFF	TGTGCCAGCTCAGGCCTACTAGCGGGAGTGCACAATGAGCAGTTCTTC
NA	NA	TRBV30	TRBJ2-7	CASIFKGYEQYF	TGTGCCTCAATCTTTAAGGGCTACGAGCAGTACTTC
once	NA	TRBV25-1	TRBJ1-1	CASSMNTEAFF	TGTGCCAGCTCAATGAACACTGAAGCTTTCTTT
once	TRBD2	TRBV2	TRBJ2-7	CASSPPVLAGADEQYF	TGTGCCAGCAGTCCCCCAGTGCTAGCGGGAGCGGACGAGCAGTACTTC
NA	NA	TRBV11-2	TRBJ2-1	CASSLHNNEQFF	TGTGCCAGCAGCTTGCACAACAATGAGCAGTTCTTC
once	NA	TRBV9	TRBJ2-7	CASSVRGKGDEQYF	TGTGCCAGCAGCGTTCGGGGGAAAGGCGACGAGCAGTACTTC
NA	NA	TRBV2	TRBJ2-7	CASTLEGPVYEQYF	TGTGCCAGCACCCTTGAGGGTCCGGTCTACGAGCAGTACTTC
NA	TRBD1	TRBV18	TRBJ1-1	CASSQNGQGLGTEAFF	TGTGCCAGCTCACAAAATGGACAGGGATTGGGGACTGAAGCTTTCTTT
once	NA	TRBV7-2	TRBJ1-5	CASSLVIGGSNQPQHF	TGTGCCAGCAGCTTAGTTATAGGCGGGTCGAATCAGCCCCAGCATTTT
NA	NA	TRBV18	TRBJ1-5	CASSQDSLFSNQPQHF	TGTGCCAGCTCACAGGACAGTCTTTTTAGCAATCAGCCCCAGCATTTT
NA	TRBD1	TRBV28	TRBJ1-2	CASSPTGYGYTF	TGTGCCAGCAGCCCGACAGGGTATGGCTACACCTTC
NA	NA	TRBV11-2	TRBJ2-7	CASIRRPGEAYEQYF	TGTGCCAGCATTAGACGTCCGGGAGAAGCTTACGAGCAGTACTTC
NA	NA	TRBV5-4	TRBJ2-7	CASSLAREPYEQYF	TGTGCCAGCAGCTTGGCGCGGGAACCCTACGAGCAGTACTTC
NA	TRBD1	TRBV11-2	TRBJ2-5	CASSLDPWDSQQETQYF	TGTGCCAGCAGCTTAGATCCCTGGGACAGTCAACAAGAGACCCAGTACTTC
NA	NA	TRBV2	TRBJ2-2	CASSGFPGHPNTGELFF	TGTGCCAGCAGCGGATTTCCGGGACACCCGAACACCGGGGAGCTGTTTTTT
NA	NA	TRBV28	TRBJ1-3	CASSFLRPNLGNTIYF	TGTGCCAGCAGTTTTTTGCGACCGAATCTTGGAAACACCATATATTTT
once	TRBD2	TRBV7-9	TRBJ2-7	CASSASGTSGRAYEQYF	TGTGCCAGCAGCGCATCCGGGACTAGCGGGAGGGCCTACGAGCAGTACTTC
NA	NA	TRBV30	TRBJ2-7	CAWSAGGEQYF	TGTGCCTGGAGTGCCGGGGGCGAGCAGTACTTC
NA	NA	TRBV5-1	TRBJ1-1	CASRFGGPTNTEAFF	TGCGCCAGCAGGTTCGGGGGACCGACGAACACTGAAGCTTTCTTT
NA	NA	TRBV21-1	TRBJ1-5	CASSMPDREDQPQHF	TGTGCCAGCAGCATGCCTGACAGGGAGGATCAGCCCCAGCATTTT
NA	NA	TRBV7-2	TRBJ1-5	CASSLAFMAGQPQHF	TGTGCCAGCAGCTTAGCGTTTATGGCAGGACAGCCCCAGCATTTT
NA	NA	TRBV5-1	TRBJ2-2	CASSLAAKNTGELFF	TGCGCCAGCAGCTTGGCGGCAAAGAACACCGGGGAGCTGTTTTTT
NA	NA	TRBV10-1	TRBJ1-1	CASSDTGRNTEAFF	TGCGCCAGCAGTGACACGGGGAGGAACACTGAAGCTTTCTTT
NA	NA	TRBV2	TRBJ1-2	CASSGRRGDYGYTF	TGTGCCAGCAGCGGGAGGAGGGGTGACTATGGCTACACCTTC
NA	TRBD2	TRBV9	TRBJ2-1	CASSVGGRAGDNEQFF	TGTGCCAGCAGCGTAGGCGGGAGGGCCGGGGACAATGAGCAGTTCTTC
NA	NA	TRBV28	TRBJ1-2	CASNPLTVYGYTF	TGTGCCAGCAACCCTTTGACAGTTTATGGCTACACCTTC
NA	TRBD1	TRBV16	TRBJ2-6	CASSPSNGQGSSGANVLTF	TGTGCCAGCAGCCCCTCGAATGGACAGGGTTCCTCTGGGGCCAACGTCCTGACTTTC
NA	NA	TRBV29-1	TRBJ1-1	CSVNTEAFF	TGCAGCGTTAACACTGAAGCTTTCTTT
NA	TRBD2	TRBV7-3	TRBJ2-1	CASSELAATYNEQFF	TGTGCCAGCAGCGAACTAGCGGCAACCTACAATGAGCAGTTCTTC
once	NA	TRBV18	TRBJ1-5	CASSPGQGRNQPQHF	TGTGCCAGCTCACCAGGGCAGGGGCGCAATCAGCCCCAGCATTTT
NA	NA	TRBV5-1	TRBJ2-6	CASSLGGTGANVLTF	TGCGCCAGCAGCTTGGGAGGAACTGGGGCCAACGTCCTGACTTTC
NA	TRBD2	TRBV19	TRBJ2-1	CASSIRREVLDEQFF	TGTGCCAGTAGTATACGGCGGGAGGTTCTCGATGAGCAGTTCTTC